Each of the 3 T cell receptor beta chains below was sequenced from the same sample in a study of T cell responses to AZD1222 COVID-19 vaccine. Generated by immunoSEQ multiplex PCR, the TCRdb table keeps only in-frame clones and is missing some. The sample includes fewer than 75,000 clones, about nine tenths seen only once; the top ten take 6.3%. Sequencing used peripheral blood, obtained 28 days after the second dose of the MenACWY control vaccine. The receptors were sampled from an adult who received the MenACWY meningococcal vaccine as a control.

The chain links TRBV30 to TRBJ1-2; D may be TRBD1 (6 bases). Looked up from germline, CDR1 is GTSNPN and CDR2 is SVGIG (reference sequence). The ends were cut back, 4 bases at V and 1 base at J, with 16 bases in the middle. The CDR3 is 15 residues long. CDR3 loop: CAWTAGGGINYGYTF. The CDR3 DNA sequence: TGTGCCTGGACCGCCGGGGGGGGCATTAACTATGGCTACACCTTC.

This chain connects TRBV7-9 to TRBJ1-6, with D tentatively TRBD1 (6 bases). Germline V lookup: CDR1 SEHNR, CDR2 FQNEAQ (reference sequence). The CDR3 runs to 15 residues. Trimming removed 4 bases from V and 6 bases from J, with 13 bases in between. The DNA of the CDR3 is TGTGCCAGCAGCTCTAGACAGGACACTAATTCACCCCTCCACTTT. This sequence encodes CASSSRQDTNSPLHF. The full variable domain, with the rest looked up from reference TRBV7-9 and TRBJ1-6, is DTGVSQNPRHKITKRGQNVTFRCDPISEHNRLYWYRQTLGQGPEFLTYFQNEAQLEKSRLLSDRFSAERPKGSFSTLEIQRTEQGDSAMYLCASSSRQDTNSPLHFGNGTRLTVT.

The gene calls are TRBV27 and TRBJ1-5; possibly TRBD1 for D (5 bases). The ends were cut back, 5 bases at V and 5 bases at J, with 16 bases in the middle. Germline CDR1 is MNHEY and CDR2 is SMNVEV (reference sequence). This CDR3 comprises 15 residues. CDR3 DNA sequence: TGTGCCAGCAGTCTCGACCAGGGCTACGATCAGCCCCAGCATTTT. Protein: CASSLDQGYDQPQHF.